The source of this T cell receptor beta chain is a study of regulatory T cells in long-lasting Graves disease. Study-level points and caveats: Less diverse TCR repertoires were seen in persistent Graves' patients than in newly diagnosed ones.

Arm-PCR of CDR3 regions with iRepertoire HTBI primers generated TCR beta libraries. TCRdb re-derived calls from the multiplex PCR reads in MiXCR, one entry per CDR3 protein. The sample consists of approximately 470,000 distinct CDR3 sequences, around 15% of them appearing once. In regard to this clonotype: Its antigen is unknown.

Time point: newly diagnosed GD, antithyroid drugs for less than 3 months. Isolated PBMC RNA provided the starting material for the TCR library. These data were also filed under a second study, of T cells in Graves' hyperthyroidism and ophthalmopathy.

Sample: peripheral blood mononuclear cells (PBMCs), taken at new diagnosis, from a patient treated with antithyroid drugs. This sequence was found in a man aged 40-49 years with Graves disease.

For the CDR3, the DNA is TGTGCCAGCAGCTACGAGGGCGGGAGGGCCGGACTAGGGGAGCTGTTTTTT. Its translation is CASSYEGGRAGLGELFF. The chain employs TRBV27 and TRBJ2-2, with 9 bases fitting TRBD2. CDR3 length: 17 residues. The germline gives CDR1 MNHEY, CDR2 SMNVEV (reference sequence). With 6 bases clipped from V and 8 bases from J, the junction kept 16 bases outside the gene matches.